This TCR beta chain was retrieved from a study of shared clonotypes between healthy human individuals. Study-wide results and limits: All-four-donor shared clonotypes had higher generation probabilities than non-shared clonotypes did.

Sorted-subset replicate PCR reactions contained about 200 ng DNA, corresponding to some 28,000 T cell genomes. The assay was immunoSEQ multiplex PCR, and TCRdb's table has in-frame clones only and misses some. The table shows millions of clones, with about 95% occurring only once. This CDR3 is built from 12 residues. V was clipped by 10 bases and J by 6 bases; unmatched bases: 7. Germline CDR1 ENHRY, CDR2 SYGVKD. In the naive CD8 group, cells lacked CD45RO and were positively selected for CCR7, so terminally differentiated effector memory CD45RA+ cells were left out. Comments on this clone: Its antigen is still unknown.

The receptor comes from a man between 18 and 35 years old in good health. Sequenced material: naive CD8+ T cells sorted from blood. The chain employs TRBV10-3 and TRBJ2-7; 9 nucleotides line up with TRBD1. CDR3 bases: TGTGCCACCACAGGGGGCCGGGGCGAGCAGTACTTC. This gives the protein CATTGGRGEQYF.